This record looks at one TCR beta chain sequence and its context. Its specificity is unknown. PCR employed 60 Vbeta and 13 Jbeta primers. Only in-frame clones appear in the TCRdb table, and some are missing; sequencing was by immunoSEQ multiplex PCR. The sample lists around 140,000 clones; just under 75% were seen once. Donors likely had unrecorded immune exposures despite being nominally healthy when sampled. The data belong to a study of cytomegalovirus exposure and HLA in healthy donors. Study results and limitations: What a later analysis showed was that several of the most significant clusters appeared linked to common viral pathogens.

Trimming pared 6 bases from V and 5 bases from J, leaving 10 bases between. The CDR3 runs 13 residues. The germline gives CDR1 MGHDK, CDR2 SYGVNS. This rearrangement joins TRBV25-1 to TRBJ2-2, with D uncertain. The material sequenced was PBMCs. This clonotype originated in a woman in her late teens or twenties in good health and CMV-seronegative. As DNA, the CDR3 is TGTGCCAGCAGAGAGATAATAACCGGGGAGCTGTTTTTT. It yields the protein CASREIITGELFF.